These 16 T cell receptor beta chains were all obtained from the same sample, sequenced in a study of siplizumab effects on memory and regulatory T cells. Here immunoSEQ multiplex PCR was the method, and the copy in TCRdb shows in-frame clones only, minus some. The sample lists some 97,000 clones; approximately 91% were seen once. The sequencing input was CD4+ T cells sorted from blood. The receptors here all came from a human donor in good health.

The chain combines TRBV7-3 with TRBJ1-1; unclear D gene. Per the germline V gene, CDR1 is SGHTA and CDR2 is FQGTGA. Trimming cost V 1 base and J 1 base, with 7 bases left between them. This CDR3 region has 14 residues. The CDR3 sequence is CASSLRQTNTEAFF. In DNA, the CDR3 is TGTGCCAGCAGCTTAAGGCAGACGAACACTGAAGCTTTCTTT.

V and J are TRBV2 and TRBJ1-6; D not resolved. The CDR3 extends over 13 amino acids. Deletions cut 7 bases from V and 8 bases from J, with 12 bases between. Germline V gene data show CDR1 as SNHLY and CDR2 as FYNNEI. The CDR3 coding sequence is TGTGCCAGCACGATTGTTAGTGATTCACCCCTCCACTTT. Protein product: CASTIVSDSPLHF.

The count of this clone is one. This chain connects TRBV6-5 to TRBJ1-1, with a possible D match to TRBD1 (5 bases). Germline CDR1 reads MNHEY; CDR2 reads SVGAGI. This CDR3 has 15 residues. V was pared by 0 bases and J by 4 bases, with 12 bases between. CDR3 nucleotide sequence: TGTGCCAGCAGTTACTCGGAAAGGGGCGGCACTGAAGCTTTCTTT. This gives the protein CASSYSERGGTEAFF.

The rearrangement links TRBV7-9 to TRBJ2-1, with 10 nucleotides matching TRBD2. The CDR3 spans 17 residues. Germline CDR1 is SEHNR and CDR2 is FQNEAQ (reference sequence). Unmatched junction bases numbered 11, after V lost 3 bases and J lost 6 bases. CDR3 sequence: CASSLRAPGLAFNEQFF. The DNA of the CDR3 is TGTGCCAGCAGCTTGAGGGCCCCGGGACTAGCGTTCAATGAGCAGTTCTTC.

CDR3 amino acids: CSVADRGTDTQYF. The CDR3 nucleotides read TGCAGCGTTGCCGACAGGGGCACAGATACGCAGTATTTT. The rearrangement joins TRBV29-1 to TRBJ2-3, with TRBD1 matching 7 bases. The CDR3 length is 13 residues. Per germline, CDR1 SQVTM and CDR2 ANQGSEA. Trimming at V came to 4 bases and at J to 1 base, leaving 2 bases not matched to a gene.

The chain carries TRBV28 and TRBJ1-3; D is possibly TRBD1 (6 bases). The V end was cut by 8 bases, the J end by 1 base, with 9 bases between. Germline V gene data show CDR1 as MDHEN and CDR2 as SYDVKM. The CDR3 totals 13 residues. This chain's CDR3 is CASVQGSGNTIYF. CDR3 nucleotide sequence: TGTGCCAGCGTGCAGGGGTCTGGAAACACCATATATTTT.

V gene TRBV5-1 combines with J gene TRBJ2-3; D is possibly TRBD1 (5 bases). Trimming removed 0 bases at V and 0 bases at J, with 11 bases between. The CDR3 covers 16 residues. The germline V gene encodes CDR1 SGHRS and CDR2 YFSETQ. The CDR3 bases are TGCGCCAGCAGCTTGGCCGACAGTTTTAGCACAGATACGCAGTATTTT. Amino acids: CASSLADSFSTDTQYF. Complete variable domain (other parts from reference TRBV5-1 and TRBJ2-3): KAGVTQTPRYLIKTRGQQVTLSCSPISGHRSVSWYQQTPGQGLQFLFEYFSETQRNKGNFPGRFSGRQFSNSRSEMNVSTLELGDSALYLCASSLADSFSTDTQYFGPGTRLTVL.

This rearrangement joins TRBV5-6 to TRBJ2-4; possible D gene TRBD1, 8 bases. The germline V gene encodes CDR1 SGHDT and CDR2 YYEEEE. The CDR3 contains 16 residues. Trimming left V 1 base short and J 5 bases short, with 16 bases between. In DNA form, the CDR3 reads TGTGCCAGCAGCTTGTCCCACAGGGGGGGGGAAAACATTCAGTACTTC. It yields the protein CASSLSHRGGENIQYF.

The genes are TRBV5-5 and TRBJ2-3, with D tentatively TRBD1 (6 bases). The CDR3 is 15 residues long. Germline assignment: CDR1 SGHKS and CDR2 YYEKEE (reference sequence). V dropped 0 bases and J dropped 0 bases, with 8 bases sitting between them. CDR3 loop: CASSLGGHSTDTQYF. For the CDR3, the DNA is TGTGCCAGCAGCTTGGGGGGGCACAGCACAGATACGCAGTATTTT.

This clone was counted once. CDR3 in DNA: TGTGCCAGCAGCTTCCAGACAGGGTCAGTGGAGCAGTACTTC. Translating gives CASSFQTGSVEQYF. V is TRBV7-9 and J is TRBJ2-7; 7 bases fit TRBD1. The CDR3 runs to 14 residues. Germline CDR1 reads SEHNR; CDR2 reads FQNEAQ (reference sequence). With 3 bases clipped from V and 7 bases from J, the junction kept 9 bases outside the gene matches. Full variable domain (missing parts from reference TRBV7-9 and TRBJ2-7): DTGVSQNPRHKITKRGQNVTFRCDPISEHNRLYWYRQTLGQGPEFLTYFQNEAQLEKSRLLSDRFSAERPKGSFSTLEIQRTEQGDSAMYLCASSFQTGSVEQYFGPGTRLTVT.

J is TRBJ1-1 and V is TRBV5-1; D unclear. The V end lost 1 base, the J end lost 1 base, and 8 bases lay between the germline ends. The CDR3 spans 14 residues. Germline CDR1 and CDR2: SGHRS and YFSETQ. The CDR3 DNA reads as TGCGCCAGCAGCTTGTATTCGGAGAACACTGAAGCTTTCTTT. Its translation: CASSLYSENTEAFF. Full variable domain (outside the CDR3, taken from reference TRBV5-1 and TRBJ1-1): KAGVTQTPRYLIKTRGQQVTLSCSPISGHRSVSWYQQTPGQGLQFLFEYFSETQRNKGNFPGRFSGRQFSNSRSEMNVSTLELGDSALYLCASSLYSENTEAFFGQGTRLTVV.

The gene calls are TRBV28 and TRBJ1-2, with D maybe TRBD1 (5 bases). This CDR3 spans 13 amino acids. V was pared by 2 bases and J by 5 bases, with 9 bases between. Germline CDR1 MDHEN, CDR2 SYDVKM. CDR3 loop: CASSLHGTYGYTF. For the CDR3, the DNA is TGTGCCAGCAGTTTACACGGGACGTATGGCTACACCTTC.

The V call is TRBV25-1, the J call TRBJ1-1; D gene unclear. This CDR3 contains 14 residues. Germline lookup yields CDR1 MGHDK and CDR2 SYGVNS. Trimming removed 4 bases at V and 0 bases at J, with 9 bases between. CDR3 DNA: TGTGCCAGCAGTGTCTCACATGTGAACACTGAAGCTTTCTTT. Amino acids: CASSVSHVNTEAFF. Combining the CDR3 with reference TRBV25-1 and TRBJ1-1 gives the whole variable domain EADIYQTPRYLVIGTGKKITLECSQTMGHDKMYWYQQDPGMELHLIHYSYGVNSTEKGDLSSESTVSRIRTEHFPLTLESARPSHTSQYLCASSVSHVNTEAFFGQGTRLTVV.

The rearrangement links TRBV6-1 to TRBJ1-1; 8 bases fit TRBD1. CDR3 length: 16 amino acids. The germline gives CDR1 MNHNS, CDR2 SASEGT. J lost 1 base, V lost 1 base, and 5 bases had no gene match. The CDR3 reads CASSEDGQGWNTEAFF. DNA for the CDR3: TGTGCCAGCAGTGAAGATGGACAGGGCTGGAACACTGAAGCTTTCTTT.

The chain is built from TRBV5-1 and TRBJ1-6; 9 nucleotides line up with TRBD1. This CDR3 spans 18 amino acids. Trimming at V came to 0 bases and at J to 0 bases, leaving 4 bases not matched to a gene. From germline, CDR1 is SGHRS and CDR2 YFSETQ. The CDR3 protein is CASSLVTGGISYNSPLHF. The CDR3 DNA is TGCGCCAGCAGCTTGGTAACAGGGGGCATCTCCTATAATTCACCCCTCCACTTT.

The genes are TRBV18 and TRBJ1-1, with a weak D call TRBD1 (5 bases). Trimming took 1 base from V and 0 from J, leaving 18 bases between them. Germline CDR1 reads KGHSH; CDR2 reads LQKENI. This CDR3 is built from 18 residues. In DNA, the CDR3 is TGTGCCAGCTCACCACTTTTGTTAGGGGAGGGGATGAACACTGAAGCTTTCTTT. This encodes CASSPLLLGEGMNTEAFF.